These 23 T cell receptor beta chains were all obtained from the same sample, sequenced in a study of T cell clonality in common variable immunodeficiency (dated by TCRdb to between 2015 and 2017). The protocol used for the library was the immunoSEQ multiplex PCR assay. This immuneACCESS table, as held by TCRdb, lists in-frame sequences with V and J called but not all clones. Of the missing ones, under half trace to an unresolved V gene in checked studies; the others have no known cause. Here the sample lists roughly 52,000 clones, none seen once only. The ten largest clones represent roughly 3.4% of the sample. Specimen: peripheral blood mononuclear cells. These receptors were taken from a person aged 18-70 years in good health.

On this clone: The CDR3 goes on 3 residues after the read ends, and that part is filled in from the germline J gene. This chain connects TRBV2 to TRBJ1-4; no firm D call. CDR3 length: 12 amino acids. Germline CDR1 is SNHLY and CDR2 is FYNNEI. V was trimmed by 4 bases and J by 8 bases, leaving 8 bases between them. CDR3 DNA, as far as it was read: TGTGCCAGCAGTGGGGTCGGGGAAAAA. Protein product: CASSGVGEK. The CDR3 in full is CASSGVGEKLFF.

This clone was recorded at least ten times. Sequencing ends 3 residues short of the CDR3 end; the germline J gene provides the rest. This chain connects TRBV20-1 to TRBJ2-3, with a tentative D call TRBD1 (6 bases). The CDR3 has 15 amino acids. Germline V gene data show CDR1 as DFQATT and CDR2 as SNEGSKA (reference sequence). The germline V and J ends were trimmed by 6 bases and 2 bases, with 18 bases remaining between them. This CDR3 is CSAPWTVSFTDTQYF. The DNA read from the CDR3 is TGCAGTGCGCCATGGACAGTTTCTTTCACAGATACG.

This clone has at least ten counts. The CDR3 end is not reached by the read, which stops 3 residues before it; the germline J gene fills it in. The chain recombines TRBV20-1 with TRBJ2-7, with D unresolved. Germline V gene sequence: CDR1 DFQATT, CDR2 SNEGSKA (reference sequence). V lost 3 bases and J lost 1, with 7 bases in between. This CDR3 is 12 amino acids long. The CDR3 loop reads CSASSGSYEQYF. The sequenced CDR3 bases are TGCAGTGCTAGCTCCGGGTCCTACGAG.

This clone occurred many times. The part of the CDR3 DNA that was read is TGCAGTGCTCCCCGGGACAGGGTGCCAAATGAG. This codes for CSAPRDRVPNE. The CDR3 reads in full as CSAPRDRVPNEQFF. The V gene is TRBV20-1, the J gene TRBJ2-1; 9 bases agree with TRBD1. The CDR3 end lies 3 residues beyond the end of the read and is filled in from the germline J gene. Trimming removed 5 bases from V and 7 bases from J; junction bases left unmatched: 9. Germline loops: CDR1 DFQATT, CDR2 SNEGSKA (reference sequence). The CDR3 has 14 amino acids.

Only a few counts were recorded for this clone. The read falls 3 residues short of the CDR3 end, and the missing part is taken from the germline J gene. The chain is built from TRBV5-1 and TRBJ2-1; tentatively, D is TRBD2 (6 bases). Germline V gene lookup returns CDR1 SGHRS and CDR2 YFSETQ. CDR3 length: 15 residues. V was cut by 2 bases and J by 7 bases, with 16 bases left in between. The CDR3 loop is CASSFESGGWNEQFF. CDR3 DNA (partial): TGCGCCAGCAGCTTTGAAAGTGGGGGGTGGAATGAG.

At least ten counts were recorded for this clone. The read comes to an end 3 residues before the CDR3 does, leaving the germline J gene to fill in the end. The J gene is TRBJ2-5, the V gene TRBV9; 11 bases align to TRBD2. Germline CDR1 reads SGDLS; CDR2 reads YYNGEE. Trimming removed 2 bases from V and 3 bases from J; junction bases left unmatched: 3. This CDR3 comprises 15 residues. CDR3 sequence reads: CASSVGSGREETQYF. The part of the CDR3 DNA that was read is TGTGCCAGCAGCGTCGGTAGCGGGAGGGAAGAGACC. Full variable domain (missing parts from reference TRBV9 and TRBJ2-5): DSGVTQTPKHLITATGQRVTLRCSPRSGDLSVYWYQQSLDQGLQFLIQYYNGEERAKGNILERFSAQQFPDLHSELNLSSLELGDSALYFCASSVGSGREETQYFGPGTRLLVL.

As regards this clone: The junction departs from the called germline gene at one end, perhaps through a read error. Coverage ceases 3 residues before the CDR3 finishes, and the germline J gene fills in the end. The rearrangement uses TRBV7-6 and TRBJ2-1; 7 bases agree with TRBD1. CDR1 SGHVS and CDR2 FNYEAQ come from the germline V gene. The CDR3 is 15 residues long. Here the CDR3 reads CASSLTGQSYSEQFF. CDR3 DNA (partial): TGTGCCAGCAGCTTAACGGGACAGTCTTACAGTGAG.

This clone was seen more than once but under ten times. Coverage ceases 3 residues before the CDR3 finishes, and the germline J gene fills in the end. This sequence joins TRBV5-1 and TRBJ2-3; 8 nucleotides line up with TRBD1. The CDR3 sequence is 14 residues long. Germline V gene sequence: CDR1 SGHRS, CDR2 YFSETQ. The CDR3 loop is CASRSGGAGETQYF. The covered CDR3 bases are TGCGCCAGCAGGTCAGGGGGCGCAGGGGAGACG.

There are many counts of this clone. The CDR3 is cut off 3 residues early in the read; its end comes from the germline J gene. The chain joins TRBV6-2 or TRBV6-3 to TRBJ2-4; a weak D match, TRBD1 (5 bases). This CDR3 region has 12 residues. In germline, CDR1 is MNHEY, CDR2 SVGEGT. V was trimmed by 4 bases and J by 9 bases, leaving 10 bases between them. The CDR3 bases that were read are TGTGCCAGCAGTTCGGACATCAGCATT. Its translation: CASSSDISI. The full CDR3 protein is CASSSDISIQYF.

This clone was counted at least ten times. The CDR3 end lies 3 residues beyond the end of the read and is filled in from the germline J gene. The chain links TRBV19 to TRBJ2-7; 11 bases map to TRBD2. This CDR3 region has 16 residues. Trimming took 1 base from V and 3 from J; bases not matched to a gene: 5. Per germline, CDR1 LNHDA and CDR2 SQIVND (reference sequence). The CDR3: CASSIVLAGAYYEQYF. Incomplete CDR3 DNA: TGTGCCAGTAGTATAGTACTAGCGGGGGCCTACTACGAG.

Only a few counts were recorded for this clone. Just one base apart from a much larger clone, this may be a read error. The read stops 3 residues short of the end of the CDR3; the missing end is completed from the germline J gene. This rearrangement joins TRBV30 to TRBJ2-2, with 8 bases aligning to TRBD1. This CDR3 has 15 residues. The V gene's germline CDR1 is GTSNPN and CDR2 SVGIG (reference sequence). The CDR3 reads CAWSVGQGGANVLFF. The sequenced CDR3 bases are TGTGCCTGGAGTGTAGGACAGGGTGGGGCCAACGTG.

This clone came up many times. The read ends 3 residues shy of where the CDR3 ends; the end is completed using the germline J gene. V is TRBV4-1 and J is TRBJ2-5; possibly TRBD2 for D (5 bases). Trimming took off 0 bases at V and 5 bases at J, with 10 bases between the two ends. CDR1 is MGHRA, CDR2 YSYEKL, per germline. This CDR3 region has 14 residues. The CDR3 loop is CASSQDAGSETQYF. The part of the CDR3 DNA that was read is TGCGCCAGCAGCCAAGATGCGGGTTCGGAGACC.

This clone was detected ten times or more. Read coverage stops 3 residues before the CDR3 terminus; the germline J gene supplies the remainder. The rearrangement links TRBV5-5 to TRBJ1-2; the D gene is possibly TRBD1 (6 bases). Germline loops: CDR1 SGHKS, CDR2 YYEKEE (reference sequence). The CDR3 runs to 15 residues. The CDR3 bases that were read are TGTGCCAGCAGCTTGGGGGCGGGAGGGGGAGAGACC. It codes for CASSLGAGGGET. The full CDR3 protein reads CASSLGAGGGETYTF.

This clone was picked up a small number of times. The sequence runs out 3 residues before the end of the CDR3; the remainder is reconstructed from the germline J gene. The chain joins TRBV30 to TRBJ2-3; D assignment may be TRBD1 or TRBD2 (5 bases each). Germline CDR1 and CDR2: GTSNPN and SVGIG (reference sequence). This CDR3 spans 13 amino acids. The sequenced part of the CDR3 DNA is TGTGCCTGGAGTGTAGGACAAGGGGAGACG. Protein: CAWSVGQGET. The full CDR3 protein reads CAWSVGQGETQYF.

This clone was recorded a few times. The CDR3 end falls 3 residues outside the read, so it is completed with the germline J gene. The V gene is TRBV18, the J gene TRBJ1-1; D is perhaps TRBD1 (5 bases). This CDR3 contains 15 residues. V lost 2 bases to trimming and J lost 0 bases, with 10 bases between them. CDR1 and CDR2 (germline): KGHSH, LQKENI. CDR3 amino acids: CASSPYVGVNTEAFF. The CDR3 bases that were read are TGTGCCAGCTCACCATACGTAGGGGTGAACACTGAA.

Many counts were recorded for this clone. The CDR3 goes on 3 residues after the read ends, and that part is filled in from the germline J gene. The V call is TRBV30, the J call TRBJ2-2; 7 nucleotides match TRBD2. The CDR3 spans 16 residues. The germline V gene encodes CDR1 GTSNPN and CDR2 SVGIG (reference sequence). CDR3 bases read: TGTGCCTGGAGGGGAGGTGGGGGGGAGGAGGGCGAAAAG. Translation gives CAWRGGGGEEGEK. The CDR3 as a whole reads CAWRGGGGEEGEKLFF. The variable domain in full, with the rest retrieved from reference TRBV30 and TRBJ2-2, is SQTIHQWPATLVQPVGSPLSLECTVEGTSNPNLYWYRQAAGRGLQLLFYSVGIGQISSEVPQNLSASRPQDRQFILSSKKLLLSDSGFYLCAWRGGGGEEGEKLFFGEGSRLTVL.

This clone was seen at least ten times. The read stops 3 residues short of the end of the CDR3; the missing end is completed from the germline J gene. This sequence joins TRBV11-3 and TRBJ2-7; D not certain. CDR1 SGHNT and CDR2 YENEEA come from the germline V gene. The V gene lost 1 base and the J gene lost 3 bases, with 13 bases spanning the gap. There are 15 residues in the CDR3. The CDR3 DNA, read in part, is TGTGCCAGCAGCTTAGGCCAGTCCTCCCTCTACGAG. Protein product: CASSLGQSSLYE. The full CDR3 is CASSLGQSSLYEQYF.

The CDR3 is CASRTRGAVGYTF. The CDR3 DNA, read in part, is TGTGCCAGCAGGACTCGGGGGGCGGTCGGC. J is TRBJ1-2 and V is TRBV5-6; a weak D match, TRBD1 (6 bases). Read data end 3 residues before the CDR3 end; the end is taken from the germline J gene. Germline V gene lookup returns CDR1 SGHDT and CDR2 YYEEEE. The CDR3 length is 13 residues.

This clone came up many times. The CDR3 goes on 3 residues after the read ends, and that part is filled in from the germline J gene. The genes are TRBV13 and TRBJ2-3; no reliable D call. This CDR3 region has 15 residues. V lost 0 bases, J lost 2 bases, and 9 bases lay in between. The germline gives CDR1 PRHDT, CDR2 FYEKMQ (reference sequence). This CDR3 reads CASSLGSSFTDTQYF. Partial CDR3 DNA: TGTGCCAGCAGCTTAGGATCGTCCTTCACAGATACG.

This clone was seen a handful of times. The junction differs from germline at one of its ends, possibly a read error. From the germline J gene comes the end of the CDR3, since the read stops 3 residues before it. The rearrangement joins TRBV7-9 to TRBJ2-7, with D unresolved. From germline, CDR1 is SEHNR and CDR2 FQNEAQ (reference sequence). CDR3 size: 13 residues. This CDR3 is CSSSSTPTYEQYF. The sequenced part of the CDR3 DNA is TGTTCCAGCAGCTCGACACCGACCTACGAG. The complete variable domain, with remaining parts taken from reference TRBV7-9 and TRBJ2-7, reads DTGVSQNPRHKITKRGQNVTFRCDPISEHNRLYWYRQTLGQGPEFLTYFQNEAQLEKSRLLSDRFSAERPKGSFSTLEIQRTEQGDSAMYLCSSSSTPTYEQYFGPGTRLTVT.

This clone was detected ten times or more. The covered CDR3 bases are TGTGCCAGCAGCCTGACAGATAGGCAGAGCACAGATACG. Its protein is CASSLTDRQSTDT. The complete CDR3 reads CASSLTDRQSTDTQYF. V usage is TRBV4-2 and J usage is TRBJ2-3, with D perhaps matching TRBD1 (5 bases). The read terminates 3 residues before the CDR3 end, so the remaining end is supplied by the germline J gene. The CDR3 covers 16 residues. V dropped 4 bases and J dropped 0 bases, with 14 bases sitting between them. Germline lookup yields CDR1 LGHNA and CDR2 YNFKEQ.

This clone has ten or more counts. The read gets to within 3 residues of the CDR3 end, and the germline J gene fills in the rest. V is TRBV30 and J is TRBJ1-4; maybe TRBD1 (6 bases). The CDR3 loop spans 15 amino acids. The V gene's germline CDR1 is GTSNPN and CDR2 SVGIG (reference sequence). The V and J ends lost 1 base and 3 bases respectively, with 12 bases between them. Partial CDR3 DNA: TGTGCCTGGAGTGCAACAGGGCTCCCTAATGAAAAA. It specifies CAWSATGLPNEK. The CDR3 in full is CAWSATGLPNEKLFF.

Many counts were recorded for this clone. The read halts 3 residues ahead of the CDR3 end, with the missing end drawn from the germline J gene. This rearrangement joins TRBV5-1 to TRBJ1-4, with 8 bases that match TRBD1. The CDR3 totals 16 residues. From germline, CDR1 is SGHRS and CDR2 YFSETQ. Germline trimming cut 5 bases from V and 1 base from J; bases unmatched to any gene: 7. The part of the CDR3 DNA that was read is TGCGCCAGCAGGGACGGGGACAGGAGAACTAATGAAAAA. Translated, it gives CASRDGDRRTNEK. The whole CDR3 protein is CASRDGDRRTNEKLFF.